This T cell receptor (beta chain) was sequenced during a study of spatial heterogeneity in lung cancer. Study-wide points: TCRs found ubiquitously expanded in tumor appeared in blood more at resection than at follow-up.

Germline assignment: CDR1 LGHNA and CDR2 YSLEER. V gave up 0 bases and J gave up 2 bases; unmatched junction bases: 4. The CDR3 is made up of 17 amino acids. Time point in this sample: blood at routine non-recurrence follow-up after resection. Extraction of whole RNA from tumor, nontumor lung or frozen PBMC preceded unsorted sequencing. Remarks on this clonotype: What it binds is not known.

Each CDR3 protein is one row after TCRdb ran MiXCR on the 5' RACE reads. The data hold more than 25,000 distinct CDR3 sequences, with 6% observed a single time. The rearrangement links TRBV4-3 to TRBJ2-2, with 9 bases identical to TRBD1. The source of this sequence is a male donor with early-stage non-small cell lung cancer. Specimen: PBMCs, collected at follow-up. The CDR3 sequence is CASSQDGQGFNTGELFF. CDR3 DNA sequence: TGCGCCAGCAGCCAAGATGGACAGGGGTTCAACACCGGGGAGCTGTTTTTT.